Reported below is one TCR beta chain. The target antigen is unknown. Study-level results: Tumor Treg TCRs overlapped most with tumor naive CD4+ cells. The TCR gene usage of tumor memory CD4+ T cells clustered together with blood and lymph node memory CD4+ cells and with lymph node naive CD4+ cells.

After constant-region reverse-primer amplification, full-length variable regions underwent semi-nested PCR with Nested Universal Primer A. In TCRdb, the 5' RACE reads were re-called with MiXCR into one record per CDR3 protein. The table includes over 8,500 distinct CDR3 sequences, around 36% detected once. Tregs were sorted as CD4+CD25+CD127-/low cells. Per the germline V gene, CDR1 is MNHEY and CDR2 is SVGAGI. The CDR3 consists of 13 residues. V was pared by 5 bases and J by 2 bases, with 2 bases of the junction left unmatched. The sequence derives from a female donor with breast cancer. V usage is TRBV6-5 and J usage is TRBJ1-2; the match to TRBD1 covers 7 bases. Material for sequencing was Tregs sorted from blood. DNA of the CDR3: TGTGCCAGCAGTCAACAGGGGAACTATGGCTACACCTTC. Its translation: CASSQQGNYGYTF.